This record concerns one T cell receptor beta chain sequence. The germline V gene has CDR1 KGHSH and CDR2 LQKENI. The CDR3 runs to 17 residues. Unmatched junction bases numbered 3, after V lost 2 bases and J lost 4 bases. The sample originates from a study of blood T cell repertoires in COVID-19. On the study more broadly: Researchers got acute and convalescent COVID-19 samples from the United States, Italy and Spain.

In the authors' methods: Using reference gene primer amplification, nucleated cell counts were estimated. Repertoires were generated with immunoSEQ multiplex PCR, while TCRdb's copy carries only in-frame clones and drops some. That table supplies the V and J calls and clone size; D and trimming were determined from the DNA. This sample has 100,000 to 120,000 clones; approximately 83% occur once, and the top ten carry more than 4%. The V and J genes are TRBV18 and TRBJ2-2, with 14 positions matching TRBD2. The receptor was derived from a man aged 50-59 years with acute or convalescent COVID-19. The material sequenced was peripheral blood. CDR3 in amino acids: CASSPKGLAGVTGELFF. The CDR3 DNA reads TGTGCCAGCTCACCAAAGGGACTAGCGGGAGTCACCGGGGAGCTGTTTTTT. The full variable domain, its missing parts supplied by reference TRBV18 and TRBJ2-2, is NAGVMQNPRHLVRRRGQEARLRCSPMKGHSHVYWYRQLPEEGLKFMVYLQKENIIDESGMPKERFSAEFPKEGPSILRIQQVVRGDSAAYFCASSPKGLAGVTGELFFGEGSRLTVL.